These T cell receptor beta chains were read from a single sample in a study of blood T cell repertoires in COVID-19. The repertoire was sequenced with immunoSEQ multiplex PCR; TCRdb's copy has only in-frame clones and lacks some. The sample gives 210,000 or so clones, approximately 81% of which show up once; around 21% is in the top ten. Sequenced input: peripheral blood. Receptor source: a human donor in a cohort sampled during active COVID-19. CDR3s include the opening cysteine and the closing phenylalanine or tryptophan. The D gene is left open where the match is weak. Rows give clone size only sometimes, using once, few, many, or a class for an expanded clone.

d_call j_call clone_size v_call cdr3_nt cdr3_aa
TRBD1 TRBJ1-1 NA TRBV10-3 TGTGCCACAACGGAAGAGGGGACAGGGATAACTGAAGCTTTCTTT CATTEEGTGITEAFF
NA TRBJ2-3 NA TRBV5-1 TGCGCCAGCAGCGTCCAGGGCCCAGATACGCAGTATTTT CASSVQGPDTQYF
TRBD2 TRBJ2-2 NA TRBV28 TGTGCCAGCAGTCCACTAGCGGGAGTCACCGGGGAGCTGTTTTTT CASSPLAGVTGELFF
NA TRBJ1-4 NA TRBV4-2 TGTGCCAGCAGCCAAGTAGAGACACAGAAGAATGAAAAACTGTTTTTT CASSQVETQKNEKLFF
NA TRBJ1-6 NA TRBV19 TGTGCCAGTAAGGCTTCTGGGACACCCAATTCACCCCTCCACTTT CASKASGTPNSPLHF
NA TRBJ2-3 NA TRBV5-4 TGTGCCAGCAGCTTGAGACTGACAGATATAACGCAGTATTTT CASSLRLTDITQYF
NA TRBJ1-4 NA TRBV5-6 TGTGCCAGCAGCTTCGGGACTGGTGATGAAAAACTGTTTTTT CASSFGTGDEKLFF
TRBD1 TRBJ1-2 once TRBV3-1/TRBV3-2 TGTGCCAGCAGCCAAATTGGACAGGGAAGCTATGGCTACACCTTC CASSQIGQGSYGYTF
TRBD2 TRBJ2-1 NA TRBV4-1 TGCGCCAGCAGCCAAGACTCCCGGAAGCGGGAGAGGCAATACGAGCAGTTCTTC CASSQDSRKRERQYEQFF
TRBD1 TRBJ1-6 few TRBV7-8 TGTGCCAGCAGCTTAGTAGTGACAGGGAGAGAAGGATCACCCCTCCACTTT CASSLVVTGREGSPLHF
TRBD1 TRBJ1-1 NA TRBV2 TGTGCCAGCAGTGAAAACACAGGGGTGGATCCTGAAGCTTTCTTT CASSENTGVDPEAFF
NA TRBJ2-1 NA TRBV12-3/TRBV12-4 TGTGCCAGCACTTCTACGGCGACTGGGCAGTTCTTC CASTSTATGQFF
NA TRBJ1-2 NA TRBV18 TGTGCCAGCTCACGAGGACAGTACTATGGCTACACCTTC CASSRGQYYGYTF
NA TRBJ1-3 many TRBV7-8 TGTGCCAGCAGCCTACGGACAGCCAACACCATATATTTT CASSLRTANTIYF
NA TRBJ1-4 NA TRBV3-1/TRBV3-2 TGTGCCAGCAGCCAAGATCCGGGGGGGAACGAAAAACTGTTTTTT CASSQDPGGNEKLFF
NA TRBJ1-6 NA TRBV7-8 TGTGCCACGTCTCTCCGGGAGACCTCACCCCTCCACTTT CATSLRETSPLHF
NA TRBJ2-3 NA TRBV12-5 TGTGCTAGTGGTTTGTCGGTGATCGCAGATACGCAGTATTTT CASGLSVIADTQYF
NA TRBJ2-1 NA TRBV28 TGTGCCAGCAGTCCCCGGGAGCGGCGATACAATGAGCAGTTCTTC CASSPRERRYNEQFF
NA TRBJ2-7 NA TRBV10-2 TGCGCCGCAGCACCCGACGGAGACTACGAGCAGTACTTC CAAAPDGDYEQYF
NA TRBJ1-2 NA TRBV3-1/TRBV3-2 TGTGCCAGCAGCCAAGGAGGTGGGGGCGCACGTCACTATGGCTACACCTTC CASSQGGGGARHYGYTF
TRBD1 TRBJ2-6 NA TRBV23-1 TGCGCCAGCAATCGGACAGGGGTTATCTCTGGGGCCAACGTCCTGACTTTC CASNRTGVISGANVLTF
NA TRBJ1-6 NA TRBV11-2 TGTGCCAGCAGCTTAGGGAGCTCCTATAATTCACCCCTCCACTTT CASSLGSSYNSPLHF
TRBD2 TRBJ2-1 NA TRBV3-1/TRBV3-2 TGTGCCAGCAGCCAAGATACGAGCGGGGGCCAAGGAAGTTTCTTC CASSQDTSGGQGSFF
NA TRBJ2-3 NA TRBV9 TGTGCCAGCAGCGCCCGAGTGTCGCCTGCAGGTACAACAGATACGCAGTATTTT CASSARVSPAGTTDTQYF
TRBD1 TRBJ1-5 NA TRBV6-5 TGTGCCAGCAGCCGAGGACAGGGGTTCGTTGCCCAGCATTTT CASSRGQGFVAQHF
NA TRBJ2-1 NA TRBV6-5 TGTGCCAGCAAACGCCCGGGGATCGTCTACAATGAGCAGTTCTTC CASKRPGIVYNEQFF
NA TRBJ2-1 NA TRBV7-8 TGTGCCAGTTCACCCGAACTAGGGACCTACAATGAGCAGTTCTTC CASSPELGTYNEQFF
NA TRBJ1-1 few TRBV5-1 TGCGCCAGCAGCCCTGACAGTTTGAACACTGAAGCTTTCTTT CASSPDSLNTEAFF
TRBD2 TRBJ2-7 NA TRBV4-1 TGCGCCAGCAGCCAAGATTCGGGAGGGCCCTCCAGCTCCTACGAGCAGTACTTC CASSQDSGGPSSSYEQYF
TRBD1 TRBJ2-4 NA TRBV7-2 TGTGCCAGCAGCTCACCGGGACAGGGGGTTTGGAACATTCAGTACTTC CASSSPGQGVWNIQYF
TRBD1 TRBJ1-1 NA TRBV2 TGTGCCAGTAGGGACAGGGCTAATATAGACACTGAAGCTTTCTTT CASRDRANIDTEAFF
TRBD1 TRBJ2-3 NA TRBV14 TGTGCCAGCAGCCTTTCGGGACAGCTTTTCACAGATACGCAGTATTTT CASSLSGQLFTDTQYF
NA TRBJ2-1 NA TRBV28 TGTGCCAGCAGTTTCGCTACTGAGCAGTTCTTC CASSFATEQFF
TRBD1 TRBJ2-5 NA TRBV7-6 TGTGCCAGCAGCTTAGGGATCGGGACAGGTGATAACCAAGAGACCCAGTACTTC CASSLGIGTGDNQETQYF
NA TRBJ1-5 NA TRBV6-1 TGTGCCAGCAGTGAGGGGACATCTGATCAGCCCCAGCATTTT CASSEGTSDQPQHF
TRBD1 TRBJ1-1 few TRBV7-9 TGTGCCAGCAGCTTAACAGGGGGTGCTTTCTTT CASSLTGGAFF
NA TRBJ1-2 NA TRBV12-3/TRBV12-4 TGTGCCAGCAGTTTATACATCGACTATGGCTACACCTTC CASSLYIDYGYTF
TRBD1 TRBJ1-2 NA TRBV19 TGTGCCAGTAGTAGACAGGGAATGGTCGGCTACACCTTC CASSRQGMVGYTF
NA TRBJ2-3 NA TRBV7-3 TGTGCCAGCAGCCCCGATCGGACAGACACAGATACGCAGTATTTT CASSPDRTDTDTQYF
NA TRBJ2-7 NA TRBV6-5 TGTGCCAGCTCGAGATGGGGAGAGGACGAGCAGTACTTC CASSRWGEDEQYF
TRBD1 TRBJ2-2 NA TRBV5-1 TGCGCCAGCAGCTTAGGGACAGGGAGAATATCCGGGGAGCTGTTTTTT CASSLGTGRISGELFF
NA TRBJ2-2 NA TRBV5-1 TGCGCCAGCAGCCTCGGGGGTTCCACCGGGGAGCTGTTTTTT CASSLGGSTGELFF
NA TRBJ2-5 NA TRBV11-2 TGTGCCAGCAGCTTACAGGCGACGTACCAAGAGACCCAGTACTTC CASSLQATYQETQYF
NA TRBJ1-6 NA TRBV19 TGTGCCAGTAGTGGTCCGGGGGGTTCACCCCTCCACTTT CASSGPGGSPLHF
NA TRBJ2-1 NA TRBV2 TGTGCCAGCCACCTAGTTTATCGTGCTAGCGCAGTCAATGAGCAGTTCTTC CASHLVYRASAVNEQFF
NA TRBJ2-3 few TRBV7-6 TGTGCCAGCAGCACTGATGCGGGGTTCTCTTATACGCAGTATTTT CASSTDAGFSYTQYF
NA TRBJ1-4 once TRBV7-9 TGTGCCAGCAGCTATCGGGCAACTAATGAAAAACTGTTTTTT CASSYRATNEKLFF
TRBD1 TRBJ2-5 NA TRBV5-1 TGCGCCAGCAGCACCGGGACAGGACAAGAGACCCAGTACTTC CASSTGTGQETQYF
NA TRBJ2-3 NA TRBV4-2 TGTGCCAGCAGCCAAGATCTAGCGAATACGCAGTATTTT CASSQDLANTQYF
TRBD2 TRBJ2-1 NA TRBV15 TGTGCCACCAGCAGAGAGGCTAGCGGATACAATGAGCAGTTCTTC CATSREASGYNEQFF
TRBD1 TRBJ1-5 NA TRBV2 TGTGCCAGCAGGGGGACAGAAGATAGCAATCAGCCCCAGCATTTT CASRGTEDSNQPQHF
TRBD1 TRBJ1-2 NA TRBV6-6 TGTGCCAGCAGTGACTCCCGGGACAGGGGTGACTATGGCTACACCTTC CASSDSRDRGDYGYTF
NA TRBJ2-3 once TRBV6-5 TGTGCCAGCAGTTACTCGGGGGGTGGGCGAACAGATACGCAGTATTTT CASSYSGGGRTDTQYF
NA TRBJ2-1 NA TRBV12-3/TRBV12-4 TGTGCCAGCAGTTTAGACTTCTACAATGAGCAGTTCTTC CASSLDFYNEQFF
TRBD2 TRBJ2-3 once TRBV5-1 TGCGCCAGCAGACTCTCGACTAGCGGGAGCACAGATACGCAGTATTTT CASRLSTSGSTDTQYF